The rows below give T cell receptor beta chains drawn from one sample of a study of OX40 agonist ivuxolimab in advanced cancers. Assay: immunoSEQ multiplex PCR; the TCRdb copy retains only in-frame clones and omits some. The sample lists some 68,000 clones; roughly nine tenths were seen once. The material sequenced was CD4+ or CD8+ T cells sorted from blood, taken in a trial of the OX40 agonist ivuxolimab. Every receptor here comes from an adult with an advanced solid tumor such as melanoma, head and neck, liver or kidney cancer. Each CDR3 is given with its conserved first and last residue. D genes are given only for firm matches. Size tells how often a clone was seen (once, few, many) or the class of an expanded clone, and some rows leave it out.

NA TRBJ1-5 NA TRBV10-3 TGTGCCATCAGTGAGGAGGGAGGCAATCAGCCCCAGCATTTT CAISEEGGNQPQHF
NA TRBJ2-3 TRBD2 TRBV4-2 TGTGCCAGCAGCCAAGGGCTAGCGGGAGTCTCAGATACGCAGTATTTT CASSQGLAGVSDTQYF
NA TRBJ1-2 TRBD1 TRBV28 TGTGCCAGCAGTTCCCAGGACAGGGGGCATAGCTATGGCTACACCTTC CASSSQDRGHSYGYTF
few TRBJ2-1 NA TRBV28 TGTGCCAGCAGTTTCCAAGCCTTACTAACACGGTCCTACAATGAGCAGTTCTTC CASSFQALLTRSYNEQFF
NA TRBJ2-3 NA TRBV11-2 TGTGCCAGCAGCTCCCAGATCTTAGGGAGCACAGATACGCAGTATTTT CASSSQILGSTDTQYF
NA TRBJ2-1 NA TRBV5-1 TGCGCCAGCAGCTCAACCGGGACGTACTCCTACAATGAGCAGTTCTTC CASSSTGTYSYNEQFF
NA TRBJ1-3 NA TRBV29-1 TGCAGCGTTGGGGGAAACTCTGGAAACACCATATATTTT CSVGGNSGNTIYF
NA TRBJ2-7 NA TRBV28 TGTGCCAGCAGCCTAAATCGGGGGGAGCAGTACTTC CASSLNRGEQYF
few TRBJ2-1 TRBD2 TRBV2 TGTGCCAGCAGTGTGGCCAGCGGGATTGGGAATGAGCAGTTCTTC CASSVASGIGNEQFF
NA TRBJ2-6 TRBD1 TRBV4-1 TGCGCCAGCAGCCTCAAGGGGGCATCTGGGGCCAACGTCCTGACTTTC CASSLKGASGANVLTF
NA TRBJ1-5 NA TRBV27 TGTGCCAGCACCATTCTGGGGAACCGCAATCAGCCCCAGCATTTT CASTILGNRNQPQHF
NA TRBJ2-7 NA TRBV6-6 TGTGCCAGCAGTTCACGAAGGAAGCACGAGCAGTACTTC CASSSRRKHEQYF
medium-sized TRBJ2-5 TRBD2 TRBV5-6 TGTGCCAGCAGCGGTCGACTAGCGGGGGAGACCCAGTACTTC CASSGRLAGETQYF
NA TRBJ2-1 NA TRBV15 TGTGCCACCAGCAGAGACCCGGGACAAATCAATGAGCAGTTCTTC CATSRDPGQINEQFF
NA TRBJ2-3 TRBD1 TRBV7-6 TGTGCCAGCAGCTTGGACAGGGGACAAGATACGCAGTATTTT CASSLDRGQDTQYF
few TRBJ1-4 NA TRBV18 TGTGCCAGCTCACCGTTTCAGGCCGCAACTAATGAAAAACTGTTTTTT CASSPFQAATNEKLFF
NA TRBJ2-1 TRBD2 TRBV11-2 TGTGCCAGCAGCTGGGGACTAGCGGGTTCAGGTGAGCAGTTCTTC CASSWGLAGSGEQFF
NA TRBJ2-2 NA TRBV5-4 TGTGCCAGCAGTCCGGGGGTGAACACCGGGGAGCTGTTTTTT CASSPGVNTGELFF
NA TRBJ1-5 NA TRBV18 TGTGCCAGCTCACCAGGTCGAGAGGGGGATCAGCCCCAGCATTTT CASSPGREGDQPQHF
NA TRBJ2-4 NA TRBV30 TGTGCCTGGAGTGTTGCATGGGACCAGGGGGCCAAAAACATTCAGTACTTC CAWSVAWDQGAKNIQYF
NA TRBJ2-1 NA TRBV2 TGTGCCAGCAGTGAAGCGCTTTGGACAGTCAAAAATGAGCAGTTCTTC CASSEALWTVKNEQFF
NA TRBJ2-7 NA TRBV6-6 TGTGCCAGCAGTGCCCAGTGGAGGGACAACGAGCAGTACTTC CASSAQWRDNEQYF
NA TRBJ2-1 NA TRBV5-1 TGCGCCAGCAGCCAAACGTTAGCGGTCCTAAACAATGAGCAGTTCTTC CASSQTLAVLNNEQFF
once TRBJ1-1 TRBD1 TRBV18 TGTGCCAGCTCATACGGACAGGAATTGTTGAACACTGAAGCTTTCTTT CASSYGQELLNTEAFF
NA TRBJ1-1 TRBD1 TRBV5-4 TGTGCCAGCAGCTTGGAGACAGGGTTCACTGAAGCTTTCTTT CASSLETGFTEAFF
NA TRBJ1-1 NA TRBV5-4 TGTGCCAGCAGCCGGAACACTGAAGCTTTCTTT CASSRNTEAFF
NA TRBJ2-5 TRBD2 TRBV7-9 TGTGCCAGCAGCTTAGCGAGTTTCGGCGCGGGAGGATTGAGAAAGACCCAGTACTTC CASSLASFGAGGLRKTQYF
NA TRBJ2-1 TRBD1 TRBV5-6 TGTGCCAGCAGCTTAAGGGGGCCCTACAATGAGCAGTTCTTC CASSLRGPYNEQFF
NA TRBJ2-2 NA TRBV7-8 TGTGCCAGCAGCTACCGGCGTATAGATTCGAAGCTGTTTTTT CASSYRRIDSKLFF
NA TRBJ1-5 NA TRBV7-8 TGTGCCAGCAGCACCGACAGGAGCAATCAGCCCCAGCATTTT CASSTDRSNQPQHF
once TRBJ1-3 NA TRBV5-1 TGCGCCAGCAGCTTGGCCACAGGAAACACCATATATTTT CASSLATGNTIYF
NA TRBJ2-1 NA TRBV9 TGTGCCAGCAGCGTAGACGTGAATGAGCAGTTCTTC CASSVDVNEQFF